This T cell receptor beta chain was recorded in a study of response to subunit inactivated influenza vaccine. The V and J ends lost 5 bases and 6 bases respectively, with 10 bases between them. CDR3 length: 12 residues. Germline V CDR1 and CDR2: DFQATT, SNEGSKA (reference sequence). MiXCR, run by TCRdb on the RT-PCR reads, gives a single entry per CDR3 protein. The sample consists of hundreds of thousands of distinct CDR3 sequences, 11% of them appearing once. The data were also submitted as part of a second study, on T cells expressing NK-cell markers. That investigation notes: What made the TCR beta cDNA was 5'RACE template switching with UMIs. Most of the eight sequenced donors tested HCMV-seropositive; one tested seronegative. For several experiments, T cell sorting was restricted to the alpha-beta TCR population by means of an anti-gamma-delta TCR antibody. The CD3+CD56-NKG2C+ fraction of several donors was also led by these clonotypes.

The sequence came from a man between 50 and 59 years old who received an inactivated influenza vaccine. The chain links TRBV20-1 to TRBJ2-2; no clear D. The material was PBMCs from blood, obtained on the day of vaccination. CDR3 amino acids: CSALGQPGELFF. For the CDR3, the DNA is TGCAGTGCTTTAGGTCAGCCCGGGGAGCTGTTTTTT.